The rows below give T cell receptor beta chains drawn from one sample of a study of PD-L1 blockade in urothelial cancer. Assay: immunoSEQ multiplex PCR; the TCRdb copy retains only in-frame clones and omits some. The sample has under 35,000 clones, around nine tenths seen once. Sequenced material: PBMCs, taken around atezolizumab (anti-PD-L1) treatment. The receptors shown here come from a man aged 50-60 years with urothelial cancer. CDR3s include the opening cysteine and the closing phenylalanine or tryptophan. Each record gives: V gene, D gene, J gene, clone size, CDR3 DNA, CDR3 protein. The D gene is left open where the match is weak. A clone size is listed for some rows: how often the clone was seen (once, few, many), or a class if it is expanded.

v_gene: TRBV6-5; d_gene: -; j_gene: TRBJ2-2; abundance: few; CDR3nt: TGTGCCAGCAGTTCAGACTCCCACACCGGGGAGCTGTTTTTT; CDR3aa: CASSSDSHTGELFF
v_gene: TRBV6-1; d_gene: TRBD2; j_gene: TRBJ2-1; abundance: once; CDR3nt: TGTGCCAGCAGTGAACAGCGGGGGGGCTGGAATGAGCAGTTCTTC; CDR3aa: CASSEQRGGWNEQFF
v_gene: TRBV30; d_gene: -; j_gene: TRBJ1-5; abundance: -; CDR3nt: TGTGCCTGTGCGTATAGCAATCAGCCCCAGCATTTT; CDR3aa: CACAYSNQPQHF
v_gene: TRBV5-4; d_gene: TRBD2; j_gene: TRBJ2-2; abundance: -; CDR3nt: TGTGCCAGCAGTACGGGACTAGCGGCGAACACCGGGGAGCTGTTTTTT; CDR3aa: CASSTGLAANTGELFF
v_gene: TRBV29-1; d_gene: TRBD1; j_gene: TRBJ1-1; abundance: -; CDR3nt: TGCAGCGCCCGGACAGGGATGAACACTGAAGCTTTCTTT; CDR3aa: CSARTGMNTEAFF
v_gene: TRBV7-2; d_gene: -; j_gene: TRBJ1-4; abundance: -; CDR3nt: TGTGCCAGCAGCTTAGTCCAGGCCAATGAAAAACTGTTTTTT; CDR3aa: CASSLVQANEKLFF
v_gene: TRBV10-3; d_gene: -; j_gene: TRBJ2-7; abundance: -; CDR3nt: TGTGCCACCGGACTTGGGTCCTACGAGCAGTACTTC; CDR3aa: CATGLGSYEQYF
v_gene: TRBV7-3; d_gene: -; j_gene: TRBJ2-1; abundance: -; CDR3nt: TGTGCCAGCAGCTTAACGGGGGGGCCAATAGATGAGCAGTTCTTC; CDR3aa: CASSLTGGPIDEQFF
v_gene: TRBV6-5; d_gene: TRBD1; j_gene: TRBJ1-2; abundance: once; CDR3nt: TGTGCCAGCAGCACAGGGGATGGCTACACCTTC; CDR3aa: CASSTGDGYTF
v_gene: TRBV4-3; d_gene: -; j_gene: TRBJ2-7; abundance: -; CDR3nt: TGCGCCAGCAGCCAAGGTCGAGGGACATATCCCTACGAGCAGTACTTC; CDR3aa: CASSQGRGTYPYEQYF
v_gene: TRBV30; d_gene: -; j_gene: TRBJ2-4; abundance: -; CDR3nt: TGTGCCCAGACGGGTCGAAGAGGAGACATTCAGTACTTC; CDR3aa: CAQTGRRGDIQYF
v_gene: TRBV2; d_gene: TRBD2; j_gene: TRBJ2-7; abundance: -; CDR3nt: TGTGCCAGCAGTGAGTTGACTAGCGGGAGGGTCGAGCAGTACTTC; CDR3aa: CASSELTSGRVEQYF
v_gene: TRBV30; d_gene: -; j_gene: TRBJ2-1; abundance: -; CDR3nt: TGTGCCTGGAGTGTACTAGGGATGTCCTACAATGAGCAGTTCTTC; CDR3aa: CAWSVLGMSYNEQFF
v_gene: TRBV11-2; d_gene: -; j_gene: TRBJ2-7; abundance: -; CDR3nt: TGTGCCAGCAGCGCCGACTCTGGGGGGACCTACGAGCAGTACTTC; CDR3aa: CASSADSGGTYEQYF
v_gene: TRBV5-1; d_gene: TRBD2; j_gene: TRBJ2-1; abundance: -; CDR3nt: TGCGCCAGCAGCCCCTGGGGGACTAGTCTCTATGAGCAGTTCTTC; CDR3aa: CASSPWGTSLYEQFF
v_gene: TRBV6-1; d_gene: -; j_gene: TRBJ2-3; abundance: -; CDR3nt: TGTGCCAGCAGTGGTCGTCTAGCATGGAGAGATACGCAGTATTTT; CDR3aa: CASSGRLAWRDTQYF
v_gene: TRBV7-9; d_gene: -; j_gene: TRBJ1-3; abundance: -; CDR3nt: TGTGCCAGCAGCCCCCAAACAGGGCTGAACTCTGGAAACACCATATATTTT; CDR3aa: CASSPQTGLNSGNTIYF
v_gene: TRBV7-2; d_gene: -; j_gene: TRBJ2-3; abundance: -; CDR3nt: TGTGCCAGCAGCCCCTTAGCGGTTTCTAGCACAGATACGCAGTATTTT; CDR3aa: CASSPLAVSSTDTQYF
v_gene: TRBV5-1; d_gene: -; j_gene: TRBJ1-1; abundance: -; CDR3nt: TGCGCCAGCAGCTTGGCGCCGTCAGGGATAGACACTGAAGCTTTCTTT; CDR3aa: CASSLAPSGIDTEAFF
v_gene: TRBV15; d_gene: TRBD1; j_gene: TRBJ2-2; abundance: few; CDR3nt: TGTGCCACCAGCCTTACAGGGGCGAGGACCGGGGAGCTGTTTTTT; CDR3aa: CATSLTGARTGELFF
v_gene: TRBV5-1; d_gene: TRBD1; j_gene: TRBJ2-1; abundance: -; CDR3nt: TGCGCCAGCAGCTCTACTACAGGGGACAATGAGCAGTTCTTC; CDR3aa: CASSSTTGDNEQFF
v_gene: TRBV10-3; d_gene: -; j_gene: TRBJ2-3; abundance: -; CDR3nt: TGTGCCATCAGTGAGTCGGGCCTTACTAGCACAGATACGCAGTATTTT; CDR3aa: CAISESGLTSTDTQYF
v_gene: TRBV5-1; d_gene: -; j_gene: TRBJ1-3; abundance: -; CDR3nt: TGCGCCAGCACCCCCTCAGGGGCTGGAAACACCATATATTTT; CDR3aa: CASTPSGAGNTIYF
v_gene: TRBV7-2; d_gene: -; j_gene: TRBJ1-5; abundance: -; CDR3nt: TGTGCCAGCAGCCCCAACAATCAGCCCCAGCATTTT; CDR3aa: CASSPNNQPQHF
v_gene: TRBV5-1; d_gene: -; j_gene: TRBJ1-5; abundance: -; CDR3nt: TGCGCCAGCAGCTTGGCCCAGGGGCCGAATCAGCCCCAGCATTTT; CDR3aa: CASSLAQGPNQPQHF
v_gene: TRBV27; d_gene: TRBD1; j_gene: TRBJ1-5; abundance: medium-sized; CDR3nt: TGTGCCAGCAGTCCGTGGGACAGCCATCAGCCCCAGCATTTT; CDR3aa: CASSPWDSHQPQHF
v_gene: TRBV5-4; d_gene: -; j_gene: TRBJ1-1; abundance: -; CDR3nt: TGTGCCAGCAGCTACAGGAACACTGAAGCTTTCTTT; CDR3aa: CASSYRNTEAFF
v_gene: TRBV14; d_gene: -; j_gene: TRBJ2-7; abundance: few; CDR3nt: TGTGCCAGCAGCCAATCCCGGGGGGAGCAGTACTTC; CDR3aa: CASSQSRGEQYF